This T cell receptor beta chain was profiled in a study of T cells in Graves' hyperthyroidism and ophthalmopathy. The CDR3 extends over 14 amino acids. The V end was cut by 2 bases, the J end by 1 base, with 7 bases between. Germline V gene lookup returns CDR1 KGHDR and CDR2 SFDVKD. This clonotype showed up many times. Amplification of TCR beta CDR3 regions used RNA as the template. Primed by the HTBI set, a first-round RT-PCR was run on the TCR CDR3. TCRdb re-analysed the multiplex PCR reads in MiXCR, keeping a single row per CDR3 protein. This sample has approximately 300,000 distinct CDR3 sequences, with about 18% found just once.

The receptor comes from a woman aged 60 to 75 with Graves' ophthalmopathy. The sequenced sample was blood. The V call is TRBV24-1, the J call TRBJ1-1; D is unclear. The CDR3 region is CATSDSDTNTEAFF. Written as DNA, the CDR3 is TGTGCCACCAGTGATTCCGACACGAACACTGAAGCTTTCTTT.